The 19 T cell receptor beta chains below come from one sample, sequenced in a study of cytomegalovirus exposure and HLA in healthy donors. The repertoire was sequenced with immunoSEQ multiplex PCR; TCRdb's copy has only in-frame clones and lacks some. The repertoire holds some 120,000 clones, with around nine tenths as singletons. The sample taken for sequencing was PBMCs. The receptor source for this set is a man under 40 in good health and CMV-seronegative.

The chain couples TRBV15 to TRBJ2-6; a weak D match, TRBD1 (5 bases). Germline V gene lookup returns CDR1 LNHNV and CDR2 YYDKDF (reference sequence). This CDR3 is built from 13 residues. V shed 6 bases and J shed 3 bases, with 6 bases lying between them. The DNA of the CDR3 is TGTGCCACCAGGGGGCATGGGGCCAACGTCCTGACTTTC. Translating it yields CATRGHGANVLTF.

The rearrangement uses TRBV27 and TRBJ2-2; D is ambiguous. Trimming shortened V by 8 bases and J by 4 bases, and 20 bases separated the two germline ends. This CDR3 is 16 amino acids long. Germline CDR1 MNHEY, CDR2 SMNVEV (reference sequence). CDR3 in amino acids: CASVSLLLTGTGELFF. The CDR3 DNA reads TGTGCCAGCGTTTCGCTTTTACTTACGGGCACCGGGGAGCTGTTTTTT.

The V call is TRBV10-3, the J call TRBJ2-5, with a possible D match to TRBD2 (6 bases). The germline V and J ends were trimmed by 8 bases and 5 bases, with 9 bases remaining between them. CDR3 length equals 11 residues. Germline values: CDR1 ENHRY, CDR2 SYGVKD. CDR3 sequence reads: CAIGGAETQYF. CDR3 bases: TGTGCCATCGGCGGGGCGGAGACCCAGTACTTC.

CDR3 sequence reads: CAWSLGQGNSPLHF. The DNA for the CDR3 is TGTGCCTGGAGTTTGGGACAGGGGAATTCACCCCTCCACTTT. The V and J genes are TRBV30 and TRBJ1-6, with 10 bases lining up with TRBD1. Trimming took 2 bases from V and 7 from J; bases not matched to a gene: 2. CDR1 and CDR2 (germline): GTSNPN, SVGIG (reference sequence). This CDR3 region has 14 residues.

CDR3 bases: TGCGCCAGCAGCACCTACAAAGCGGGAGGGTACTACGAGCAGTACTTC. Its protein is CASSTYKAGGYYEQYF. This sequence joins TRBV5-1 and TRBJ2-7, with 10 nucleotides matching TRBD2. The CDR3 is 16 residues long. Per the germline V gene, CDR1 is SGHRS and CDR2 is YFSETQ. With 4 bases clipped from V and 3 bases from J, the junction kept 10 bases outside the gene matches. The full variable domain, in which reference TRBV5-1 and TRBJ2-7 provide the parts outside the CDR3, is KAGVTQTPRYLIKTRGQQVTLSCSPISGHRSVSWYQQTPGQGLQFLFEYFSETQRNKGNFPGRFSGRQFSNSRSEMNVSTLELGDSALYLCASSTYKAGGYYEQYFGPGTRLTVT.

This CDR3 reads CASSGTSGYEQYF. The CDR3 nucleotides are TGTGCCAGCTCAGGGACTAGCGGGTACGAGCAGTACTTC. This chain uses TRBV2 with TRBJ2-7; 12 nucleotides align to TRBD2. Germline CDR1 reads SNHLY; CDR2 reads FYNNEI. J lost 4 bases, V lost 8 bases, and 3 bases had no gene match. The CDR3 consists of 13 residues.

This chain joins TRBV5-6 and TRBJ2-2; 7 nucleotides match TRBD1. CDR1 SGHDT and CDR2 YYEEEE come from the germline V gene. The CDR3 covers 14 residues. The J segment lost 5 bases and the V segment lost 4 bases, leaving 5 bases of the junction unmatched. This CDR3 reads CASSLWTGTGELFF. The CDR3 region has the DNA TGTGCCAGCAGCCTCTGGACAGGAACCGGGGAGCTGTTTTTT.

This clone was found once. The CDR3 DNA reads TGTGCCAGCAGCTCTACCGAATTGGACGGAGGATATTATGGCTACACCTTC. Translated, it gives CASSSTELDGGYYGYTF. V and J are TRBV11-2 and TRBJ1-2; D is unclear. This CDR3 has 17 amino acids. The ends were cut back, 4 bases at V and 5 bases at J, with 23 bases in the middle. In germline, CDR1 is SGHAT, CDR2 FQNNGV.

This clone was counted only a few times. The chain uses TRBV6-6 and TRBJ2-5, with 12 bases aligning to TRBD1. Germline V gene data show CDR1 as MNHNY and CDR2 as SVGAGI (reference sequence). CDR3 size: 15 residues. The trim removed 5 bases at V and 4 bases at J, leaving 5 bases unmatched. The DNA of the CDR3 is TGTGCCAGCAGTAAAGGGACAGGGGGCGGAGAGACCCAGTACTTC. Its translation is CASSKGTGGGETQYF.

For the CDR3, the DNA is TGTGCCAGCAGTTTAGGACCAGCGGGATGGGCCGGGGAGCTGTTTTTT. This sequence encodes CASSLGPAGWAGELFF. The rearrangement links TRBV27 to TRBJ2-2, with 7 bases aligning to TRBD2. The length of the CDR3 is 16 residues. Trimming removed 2 bases from V and 6 bases from J; junction bases left unmatched: 9. Germline V gives CDR1 MNHEY, CDR2 SMNVEV (reference sequence).

The rearrangement joins TRBV6-1 to TRBJ2-7; TRBD1 matches at 7 bases. Germline-derived CDR1 and CDR2 are MNHNS and SASEGT. The CDR3 is made up of 16 amino acids. The J segment lost 8 bases and the V segment lost 3 bases, leaving 16 bases of the junction unmatched. The CDR3 DNA reads TGTGCCAGCAGTGAGGGTTTTGACAGGGCAAAAGGCAAGCAGTACTTC. It codes for CASSEGFDRAKGKQYF.

The V and J genes are TRBV7-9 and TRBJ2-1, with D tentatively TRBD1 (5 bases). CDR3 length: 11 amino acids. V dropped 8 bases and J dropped 9 bases, with 11 bases sitting between them. Germline V gene data show CDR1 as SEHNR and CDR2 as FQNEAQ (reference sequence). CDR3 nucleotides: TGTGCCAGCTTTCAGGGATTTGAGCAGTTCTTC. This gives the protein CASFQGFEQFF.

The V call is TRBV10-3, the J call TRBJ2-3, with 13 bases fitting TRBD2. The CDR3 runs to 16 residues. The V gene's germline CDR1 is ENHRY and CDR2 SYGVKD. Trimming cost V 6 bases and J 2 bases; bases outside gene matches: 5. The CDR3 sequence is CAISPGLAGLTDTQYF. The CDR3 DNA follows: TGTGCCATCAGCCCGGGACTAGCGGGACTCACAGATACGCAGTATTTT.

This clone has only a few counts. The chain links TRBV6-5 to TRBJ2-1, with D possibly TRBD2 on 8 matching bases. CDR1 is MNHEY and CDR2 is SVGAGI in the germline V gene. CDR3 size: 15 residues. With 6 bases removed from V and 3 bases from J, the gap between germline ends came to 15 bases. CDR3 sequence (DNA): TGTGCCAGCAGCGGGGGGGACAGACTCTACAATGAGCAGTTCTTC. Translation gives CASSGGDRLYNEQFF.

The chain employs TRBV28 and TRBJ2-5; 9 bases are a match to TRBD2. Per germline, CDR1 MDHEN and CDR2 SYDVKM. The CDR3 length is 15 residues. Trimming took 1 base from V and 7 from J; bases not matched to a gene: 7. The CDR3 loop reads CASSLSSGGPRTQYF. DNA for the CDR3: TGTGCCAGCAGTTTATCGAGCGGGGGGCCCAGGACCCAGTACTTC. The full variable domain, completed using reference TRBV28 and TRBJ2-5, is DVKVTQSSRYLVKRTGEKVFLECVQDMDHENMFWYRQDPGLGLRLIYFSYDVKMKEKGDIPEGYSVSREKKERFSLILESASTNQTSMYLCASSLSSGGPRTQYFGPGTRLLVL.

The chain couples TRBV7-2 to TRBJ2-7, with D perhaps matching TRBD2 (6 bases). Germline lookup yields CDR1 SGHTA and CDR2 FQGNSA. The CDR3 is 13 residues long. With 0 bases removed from V and 7 bases from J, the gap between germline ends came to 10 bases. As DNA, the CDR3 is TGTGCCAGCAGCTTAGCGGGAGGTCCAGAGCAGTACTTC. This sequence encodes CASSLAGGPEQYF. Based on the CDR3 plus reference TRBV7-2 and TRBJ2-7, the full variable domain is GAGVSQSPSNKVTEKGKDVELRCDPISGHTALYWYRQSLGQGLEFLIYFQGNSAPDKSGLPSDRFSAERTGGSVSTLTIQRTQQEDSAVYLCASSLAGGPEQYFGPGTRLTVT.

The V and J genes are TRBV11-2 and TRBJ2-1, with 12 bases that match TRBD2. The J segment lost 4 bases and the V segment lost 5 bases, leaving 9 bases of the junction unmatched. The germline gives CDR1 SGHAT, CDR2 FQNNGV. The CDR3 totals 17 residues. CDR3 in amino acids: CASSPRALAGGYNEQFF. In nucleotides, the CDR3 is TGTGCCAGCAGCCCCCGGGCCCTAGCGGGAGGGTACAATGAGCAGTTCTTC.

The chain combines TRBV6-5 with TRBJ1-2; no reliable D call. Germline V lookup: CDR1 MNHEY, CDR2 SVGAGI. V lost 6 bases, J lost 4 bases, and 15 bases lay in between. The CDR3 runs to 14 residues. CDR3 sequence: CASRPLAGLYGYTF. DNA of the CDR3: TGTGCCAGCAGACCGCTAGCAGGCCTCTATGGCTACACCTTC.

The chain employs TRBV4-1 and TRBJ2-7; 7 bases match TRBD2. The length of the CDR3 is 16 residues. Germline V CDR1 and CDR2: MGHRA, YSYEKL. Losses at the gene ends were 0 bases for V and 0 bases for J; bases not matched to a gene: 5. The DNA for the CDR3 is TGCGCCAGCAGCCAAGATCCTAGCGGCAGCTCCTACGAGCAGTACTTC. This translates into CASSQDPSGSSYEQYF.